This T cell receptor beta chain stems from a study of T cells expressing NK-cell markers. Study-wide background: There were seven HCMV-seropositive donors and one seronegative donor among the eight sequenced.

There are 15 residues in the CDR3. Germline V gene data show CDR1 as KGHSH and CDR2 as LQKENI. A 5'RACE template switching approach incorporating UMIs was used to make TCR beta cDNA. TCRdb re-called the 5' RACE reads; every CDR3 protein appears as one record, without DNA. The sample table includes 150,000 or so distinct CDR3 sequences. Whole-study findings and limits: One observes that, in a handful of donors, these clonotypes were also the leading ones within the CD3+CD56-NKG2C+ fraction. Top CD8+ clonotypes included the dominant CD3+CD56+NKG2C+ clonotypes in roughly six donors.

About this clonotype itself: Antigen: not known.

Sequences were obtained from blood T cells: a sorted CD56 or NKG2C T cell subset, CD4+ or CD8+ T cells, or bulk PBMC T cells (not recorded which). The TCR was taken from a woman aged 18-70 years in good health. This chain uses TRBV18 with TRBJ2-2; there is no DNA to check the TCRdb D call of TRBD1. The CDR3 here is CASRTGGAQTGELFF.